The rows below give T cell receptor beta chains drawn from one sample of a study of cytomegalovirus exposure and HLA in healthy donors. Using immunoSEQ multiplex PCR, the repertoire was profiled, and TCRdb retains in-frame clones only, with some absent. The table includes about 160,000 clones, around three quarters detected once. Sequencing was carried out using PBMCs. These receptors were obtained from a man aged 50 to 59 in good health and CMV-seropositive. CDR3s include the opening cysteine and the closing phenylalanine or tryptophan. D genes are given only for firm matches. Size tells how often a clone was seen (once, few, many) or the class of an expanded clone, and some rows leave it out.

>.|.|TRBV7-9|TRBJ1-2
TGTGCCAGCAGCTTAGCGTGGTCCCCTCAGGGTGGCTACACCTTC
CASSLAWSPQGGYTF
>once|.|TRBV11-2|TRBJ2-3
TGTGCCAGCAGCTTAACTGCAGATACGCAGTATTTT
CASSLTADTQYF
>once|TRBD2|TRBV7-6|TRBJ2-3
TGTGCCAGCAGCGTCCGACTAGCGGGGGTAACAGATACGCAGTATTTT
CASSVRLAGVTDTQYF
>.|.|TRBV4-2|TRBJ1-6
TGTGCCAGCAGCCAGCAAACAGGGACCGATAATTCACCCCTCCACTTT
CASSQQTGTDNSPLHF
>few|.|TRBV28|TRBJ1-5
TGTGCCAGCAGTCCAGAACACCATAGCAATCAGCCCCAGCATTTT
CASSPEHHSNQPQHF
>.|.|TRBV25-1|TRBJ2-5
TGTGCCAGCAGTGAATATGGGGCAGCTCGGACCCAGTACTTC
CASSEYGAARTQYF
>.|TRBD1|TRBV7-9|TRBJ1-5
TGTGCCAGCAGCCGGACAGGGGGCTTTCAGCCCCAGCATTTT
CASSRTGGFQPQHF
>.|.|TRBV18|TRBJ1-1
TGTGCCAGCTCCGGAGGGACGGACACTGAAGCTTTCTTT
CASSGGTDTEAFF
>.|TRBD1|TRBV11-2|TRBJ2-7
TGTGCCAGCAGCTTAGGCCAGGGGGCAGGATACGAGCAGTACTTC
CASSLGQGAGYEQYF
>few|.|TRBV2|TRBJ2-5
TGTGCCAGCAGTCGGGTAGCGGAGACCCAGTACTTC
CASSRVAETQYF
>few|TRBD1|TRBV5-1|TRBJ2-7
TGCGCCAGCAGTAGGTCCGGGACAGGTGCCTACGAGCAGTACTTC
CASSRSGTGAYEQYF
>.|TRBD2|TRBV7-8|TRBJ2-3
TGTGCCAGCAGCTTAGCAGTCACCGGGGGGGCGGATACGCAGTATTTT
CASSLAVTGGADTQYF
>.|TRBD2|TRBV27|TRBJ2-3
TGTGCCAGCAGTTTAATCGGAATCCTAGCGGGGGATACAGATACGCAGTATTTT
CASSLIGILAGDTDTQYF
>.|.|TRBV7-2|TRBJ2-7
TGTGCCAGCAGCCCCAGGGGGAGGCGGTACGAGCAGTACTTC
CASSPRGRRYEQYF
>.|TRBD1|TRBV14|TRBJ1-3
TGTGCCAGCAGCCAAGGGCGAAGGGGGACAGCGAGAAACACCATATATTTT
CASSQGRRGTARNTIYF
>.|.|TRBV4-3|TRBJ1-5
TGCGCCAGCAGCCAGGAGGGGGGGGGTAGCAATCAGCCCCAGCATTTT
CASSQEGGGSNQPQHF
>.|TRBD1|TRBV27|TRBJ2-7
TGTGCCAGCAGTTCTAGGACAGGGGACCTTATTCGAGCCTACGAGCAGTACTTC
CASSSRTGDLIRAYEQYF
>once|TRBD1|TRBV9|TRBJ1-6
TGTGCCAGCAGCCCCAGGGGGCCACCCCTCCACTTT
CASSPRGPPLHF
>.|.|TRBV6-6|TRBJ1-3
TGTGCCAGCAGGGACCTAGGGGAGGCTGGAAACACCATATATTTT
CASRDLGEAGNTIYF
>.|.|TRBV10-1|TRBJ1-2
TGCGCCAGCAGTGATGCAGGGGTTGGCTACACCTTC
CASSDAGVGYTF
>.|.|TRBV7-2|TRBJ1-3
TGTGCCAGCAGCTTAGGTCGGTCCTTAACCATATATTTT
CASSLGRSLTIYF
>.|.|TRBV6-1|TRBJ2-1
TGTGCCAGCAGTGAGGTCAGGTCTGCTGAGCAGTTCTTC
CASSEVRSAEQFF
>.|.|TRBV27|TRBJ1-1
TGTGCCAGCAGGCCCGATCGGGGAGGGAACACTGAAGCTTTCTTT
CASRPDRGGNTEAFF
>.|.|TRBV11-2|TRBJ2-7
TGTGCCAGCACCCCTGGTTGGTCGAGCTCCTACGAGCAGTACTTC
CASTPGWSSSYEQYF